A selection of T cell receptor beta chains follows, all from one sample in a study of OX40 agonist ivuxolimab in advanced cancers. Only in-frame clones appear in the TCRdb table, and some are missing; sequencing was by immunoSEQ multiplex PCR. The repertoire consists of some 83,000 clones, with approximately 86% occurring once and the leading ten covering around 0.76%. The sample here was CD4+ or CD8+ T cells sorted from blood, taken in a trial of the OX40 agonist ivuxolimab. All receptors come from an adult with an advanced solid tumor such as melanoma, head and neck, liver or kidney cancer. Both conserved end residues are part of each CDR3. D genes are given only for firm matches. Size tells how often a clone was seen (once, few, many) or the class of an expanded clone, and some rows leave it out.

V gene: TRBV30; J gene: TRBJ1-4; D gene: .; clone size: .; CDR3 DNA: TGTGCCTGGAGGGTTAAGGGTCGGGGTGAAAAACTGTTTTTT; CDR3 protein: CAWRVKGRGEKLFF
V gene: TRBV7-2; J gene: TRBJ2-5; D gene: .; clone size: .; CDR3 DNA: TGTGCCAGCAGCTTAGGGAGGGCAGAGACCCAGTACTTC; CDR3 protein: CASSLGRAETQYF
V gene: TRBV19; J gene: TRBJ2-1; D gene: TRBD1; clone size: .; CDR3 DNA: TGTGCCAGTAGTCCAGGGGGCACAGGGGGTCTAAATGAGCAGTTCTTC; CDR3 protein: CASSPGGTGGLNEQFF
V gene: TRBV10-3; J gene: TRBJ1-5; D gene: TRBD1; clone size: .; CDR3 DNA: TGTGCCATCAGCTTGACAGGGGGCGATCAGCCCCAGCATTTT; CDR3 protein: CAISLTGGDQPQHF
V gene: TRBV5-1; J gene: TRBJ1-1; D gene: .; clone size: .; CDR3 DNA: TGCGCCAGCAGCTTGGGGGGTGGGACTGAAGCTTTCTTT; CDR3 protein: CASSLGGGTEAFF
V gene: TRBV7-8; J gene: TRBJ1-4; D gene: .; clone size: .; CDR3 DNA: TGTGCCAGCAGCCATCGACAAGCAACTAATGAAAAACTGTTTTTT; CDR3 protein: CASSHRQATNEKLFF
V gene: TRBV7-3; J gene: TRBJ2-2; D gene: .; clone size: .; CDR3 DNA: TGTGCCAGCAGCCCCACTTTATCGAACACCGGGGAGCTGTTTTTT; CDR3 protein: CASSPTLSNTGELFF
V gene: TRBV11-3; J gene: TRBJ2-3; D gene: .; clone size: .; CDR3 DNA: TGTGCCAGCAGCTTAGTGGGGGATACGCAGTATTTT; CDR3 protein: CASSLVGDTQYF
V gene: TRBV29-1; J gene: TRBJ2-2; D gene: .; clone size: few; CDR3 DNA: TGCAGCGCCCTAGGCTCAGGCGCGGGGGGGGAGCTGTTTTTT; CDR3 protein: CSALGSGAGGELFF
V gene: TRBV29-1; J gene: TRBJ1-1; D gene: TRBD1; clone size: .; CDR3 DNA: TGCAGCGTTGCCCGGGGACAGTCGAACACTGAAGCTTTCTTT; CDR3 protein: CSVARGQSNTEAFF
V gene: TRBV20-1; J gene: TRBJ1-1; D gene: .; clone size: .; CDR3 DNA: TGCAGTGGGGCTTTTGACACTGAAGCTTTCTTT; CDR3 protein: CSGAFDTEAFF
V gene: TRBV6-1; J gene: TRBJ1-4; D gene: TRBD1; clone size: once; CDR3 DNA: TGTGCCAGCAGTCACAGGGGAATGTGGGGTGAAAAACTGTTTTTT; CDR3 protein: CASSHRGMWGEKLFF
V gene: TRBV5-1; J gene: TRBJ2-6; D gene: .; clone size: .; CDR3 DNA: TGCGCCAGCAGCTTGGCCTCTGGGGCCAACGTCCTGACTTTC; CDR3 protein: CASSLASGANVLTF
V gene: TRBV28; J gene: TRBJ2-1; D gene: TRBD2; clone size: .; CDR3 DNA: TGTGCCAGCAGTGGGACTAGCGGTCTCAGGAACAATGAGCAGTTCTTC; CDR3 protein: CASSGTSGLRNNEQFF
V gene: TRBV4-2; J gene: TRBJ2-7; D gene: .; clone size: .; CDR3 DNA: TGTGCCAGCAGCAACCCTTTAGCGCGGACCTACGAGCAGTACTTC; CDR3 protein: CASSNPLARTYEQYF
V gene: TRBV4-2; J gene: TRBJ2-7; D gene: .; clone size: .; CDR3 DNA: TGTGCCAGCAGCCAATCGGCTAGCAGATCCTACGAGCAGTACTTC; CDR3 protein: CASSQSASRSYEQYF
V gene: TRBV11-2; J gene: TRBJ2-7; D gene: TRBD1; clone size: .; CDR3 DNA: TGTGCCAGCAGCCACCCAGGGGGCTACGAGCAGTACTTC; CDR3 protein: CASSHPGGYEQYF
V gene: TRBV18; J gene: TRBJ1-1; D gene: .; clone size: .; CDR3 DNA: TGTGCCAGCTCACCAGAGAGACAGAACACTGAAGCTTTCTTT; CDR3 protein: CASSPERQNTEAFF
V gene: TRBV5-1; J gene: TRBJ1-2; D gene: .; clone size: .; CDR3 DNA: TGCGCCAGCAGCTTAGGTGGGGGTAACGGCTACACCTTC; CDR3 protein: CASSLGGGNGYTF
V gene: TRBV10-1; J gene: TRBJ1-2; D gene: .; clone size: .; CDR3 DNA: TGCGCCAGCAGTGAGTCGATACAAGGCTGGCAGGTTGACTATGGCTACACCTTC; CDR3 protein: CASSESIQGWQVDYGYTF
V gene: TRBV28; J gene: TRBJ2-1; D gene: TRBD2; clone size: .; CDR3 DNA: TGTGCCAGCAGTCCCTTAGGACTAGCGGGAGTCTCCTACAATGAGCAGTTCTTC; CDR3 protein: CASSPLGLAGVSYNEQFF
V gene: TRBV5-4; J gene: TRBJ1-5; D gene: TRBD1; clone size: .; CDR3 DNA: TGTGCCAGCAGCTCCAGGGGGGGAATAGGTCAGCCCCAGCATTTT; CDR3 protein: CASSSRGGIGQPQHF
V gene: TRBV5-4; J gene: TRBJ2-5; D gene: TRBD2; clone size: .; CDR3 DNA: TGTGCCAGCAGCTTGACCGGGCTAGCGGGGGCCCAGGAGACCCAGTACTTC; CDR3 protein: CASSLTGLAGAQETQYF
V gene: TRBV20-1; J gene: TRBJ1-2; D gene: TRBD1; clone size: .; CDR3 DNA: TGCAGTGCCGTGACAGGGGATGGCTACACCTTC; CDR3 protein: CSAVTGDGYTF
V gene: TRBV7-3; J gene: TRBJ1-1; D gene: .; clone size: .; CDR3 DNA: TGTGCCAGCAAAGAGGGCCCGGGGGACGCTGAAGCTTTCTTT; CDR3 protein: CASKEGPGDAEAFF
V gene: TRBV6-5; J gene: TRBJ1-1; D gene: .; clone size: .; CDR3 DNA: TGTGCCAGCAGTTCCTCCCGGGGGCAGACTGAAGCTTTCTTT; CDR3 protein: CASSSSRGQTEAFF
V gene: TRBV7-3; J gene: TRBJ2-7; D gene: TRBD2; clone size: .; CDR3 DNA: TGTGCCAGCAGCTTACACGGCGGGGGGACCTACGAGCAGTACTTC; CDR3 protein: CASSLHGGGTYEQYF
V gene: TRBV2; J gene: TRBJ1-4; D gene: .; clone size: .; CDR3 DNA: TGTGCCTTCCGGGCAGACGGGACTAATGAAAAACTGTTTTTT; CDR3 protein: CAFRADGTNEKLFF
V gene: TRBV6-1; J gene: TRBJ2-7; D gene: TRBD2; clone size: .; CDR3 DNA: TGTGCCAGCAGTGAAGCCCCCGGGACTAGCGTTAACGAGCAGTACTTC; CDR3 protein: CASSEAPGTSVNEQYF
V gene: TRBV5-8; J gene: TRBJ2-7; D gene: .; clone size: .; CDR3 DNA: TGTGCCAGCAGCCGCGACAGGTTGGGGGAGCAGTACTTC; CDR3 protein: CASSRDRLGEQYF
V gene: TRBV11-2; J gene: TRBJ2-3; D gene: .; clone size: .; CDR3 DNA: TGTGCCAGCAGCTACGGGAGCGATGCTAGCACAGATACGCAGTATTTT; CDR3 protein: CASSYGSDASTDTQYF
V gene: TRBV7-9; J gene: TRBJ2-7; D gene: TRBD1; clone size: .; CDR3 DNA: TGTGCCAGCAGCTCTTCCGGGACAGGGGGCTACGAGCAGTACTTC; CDR3 protein: CASSSSGTGGYEQYF
V gene: TRBV6-6; J gene: TRBJ2-1; D gene: TRBD1; clone size: .; CDR3 DNA: TGTGCCAGCAGTTTACTGACAGGGCGCTCCTACAATGAGCAGTTCTTC; CDR3 protein: CASSLLTGRSYNEQFF
V gene: TRBV5-1; J gene: TRBJ2-3; D gene: .; clone size: .; CDR3 DNA: TGCGCCAGCAGCGGCACCCGGGACGCCTTCACAGATACGCAGTATTTT; CDR3 protein: CASSGTRDAFTDTQYF
V gene: TRBV19; J gene: TRBJ2-2; D gene: .; clone size: .; CDR3 DNA: TGTGCCAGTAGTATAAGTGGCGGGACGTCGTTCACCGGGGAGCTGTTTTTT; CDR3 protein: CASSISGGTSFTGELFF
V gene: TRBV6-6; J gene: TRBJ1-2; D gene: .; clone size: .; CDR3 DNA: TGTGCCAGCGTCCCGACAGCGAACTATGGCTACACCTTC; CDR3 protein: CASVPTANYGYTF
V gene: TRBV30; J gene: TRBJ1-1; D gene: .; clone size: .; CDR3 DNA: TGTGCCTGGGGAATCCGGGTATTTGGTGAAGCTTTCTTT; CDR3 protein: CAWGIRVFGEAFF
V gene: TRBV5-1; J gene: TRBJ1-2; D gene: .; clone size: .; CDR3 DNA: TGCGCCAGCAGCTTGAGGGCGCCCATGGATGGCTACACCTTC; CDR3 protein: CASSLRAPMDGYTF
V gene: TRBV21-1; J gene: TRBJ2-1; D gene: .; clone size: .; CDR3 DNA: TGTGCCAGCAGCAAGACTAGTGGGGCCAACGGCTCCTACAATGAGCAGTTCTTC; CDR3 protein: CASSKTSGANGSYNEQFF
V gene: TRBV30; J gene: TRBJ1-2; D gene: TRBD1; clone size: few; CDR3 DNA: TGTGCCTGGGGGACAGGGGGTCGCTATGGCTACACCTTC; CDR3 protein: CAWGTGGRYGYTF
V gene: TRBV27; J gene: TRBJ2-2; D gene: .; clone size: .; CDR3 DNA: TGTGCCAGCAGAGCCAGGCGGCACACCGGGGAGCTGTTTTTT; CDR3 protein: CASRARRHTGELFF
V gene: TRBV11-2; J gene: TRBJ2-3; D gene: .; clone size: .; CDR3 DNA: TGTGCCAGCAGCTCGGGGACGCGGACCCGGACAGATACGCAGTATTTT; CDR3 protein: CASSSGTRTRTDTQYF
V gene: TRBV19; J gene: TRBJ2-1; D gene: TRBD2; clone size: .; CDR3 DNA: TGTGCCAGTAGGGAGCTAGCGGGGAGGAATGAGCAGTTCTTC; CDR3 protein: CASRELAGRNEQFF
V gene: TRBV14; J gene: TRBJ2-7; D gene: .; clone size: .; CDR3 DNA: TGTGCCAGCAGCCCCCAGGAGCAGTACTTC; CDR3 protein: CASSPQEQYF
V gene: TRBV7-8; J gene: TRBJ1-5; D gene: .; clone size: few; CDR3 DNA: TGTGCCAGCAGCTTAGCTAGGACAAACCCCAATCAGCCCCAGCATTTT; CDR3 protein: CASSLARTNPNQPQHF
V gene: TRBV6-5; J gene: TRBJ1-1; D gene: .; clone size: .; CDR3 DNA: TGTGCCAGCATAGCAACAGTAGGGGGGGGGACTGAAGCTTTCTTT; CDR3 protein: CASIATVGGGTEAFF
V gene: TRBV5-1; J gene: TRBJ2-7; D gene: .; clone size: .; CDR3 DNA: TGCGCCAGCAGGATCCAAGAGGGTGCCTACGAGCAGTACTTC; CDR3 protein: CASRIQEGAYEQYF
V gene: TRBV5-6; J gene: TRBJ2-5; D gene: TRBD1; clone size: .; CDR3 DNA: TGTGCCAGCAGCTACAGACAGGGGGCAGAGACCCAGTACTTC; CDR3 protein: CASSYRQGAETQYF
V gene: TRBV6-5; J gene: TRBJ1-2; D gene: .; clone size: .; CDR3 DNA: TGTGCCAGCAGTGAAGCCCGGGAGGGCTACACCTTC; CDR3 protein: CASSEAREGYTF
V gene: TRBV30; J gene: TRBJ2-6; D gene: .; clone size: .; CDR3 DNA: TGTGCCTGGAGTTTACAGGGGGGGAGGTCTGGGGCCAACGTCCTGACTTTC; CDR3 protein: CAWSLQGGRSGANVLTF
V gene: TRBV27; J gene: TRBJ2-2; D gene: .; clone size: .; CDR3 DNA: TGTGCCAGCAGTCCCCTGGGATCGGGGCCGAGGAACACCGGGGAGCTGTTTTTT; CDR3 protein: CASSPLGSGPRNTGELFF
V gene: TRBV29-1; J gene: TRBJ2-3; D gene: TRBD1; clone size: .; CDR3 DNA: TGCAGCGAGTGGACAGGTGTAACAGATACGCAGTATTTT; CDR3 protein: CSEWTGVTDTQYF
V gene: TRBV25-1; J gene: TRBJ2-7; D gene: .; clone size: .; CDR3 DNA: TGTGCCAGCAGTTTTCAGGGCGGAGGCCTCTCCTACGAGCAGTACTTC; CDR3 protein: CASSFQGGGLSYEQYF
V gene: TRBV7-3; J gene: TRBJ2-2; D gene: .; clone size: .; CDR3 DNA: TGTGCCAGCAGCTTTCAGGGTCCCGGGGAGCTGTTTTTT; CDR3 protein: CASSFQGPGELFF
V gene: TRBV18; J gene: TRBJ2-5; D gene: TRBD1; clone size: .; CDR3 DNA: TGTGCCAGCTCACCACCGGGGACAGGGAAAGAGACCCAGTACTTC; CDR3 protein: CASSPPGTGKETQYF
V gene: TRBV18; J gene: TRBJ2-6; D gene: .; clone size: .; CDR3 DNA: TGTGCCAGCTCACCAAATGGGGCCAACGTCCTGACTTTC; CDR3 protein: CASSPNGANVLTF
V gene: TRBV6-6; J gene: TRBJ2-2; D gene: TRBD1; clone size: .; CDR3 DNA: TGTGCCAGCAGTCACAGGGGCGGGACCGGGGAGCTGTTTTTT; CDR3 protein: CASSHRGGTGELFF
V gene: TRBV9; J gene: TRBJ1-6; D gene: .; clone size: .; CDR3 DNA: TGTGCCAGCAGCGTAGCGGCCCTGAATTCACCCCTCCACTTT; CDR3 protein: CASSVAALNSPLHF
V gene: TRBV6-1; J gene: TRBJ2-2; D gene: .; clone size: .; CDR3 DNA: TGTGCCAGCAGTCGCGAACGTACCGGGGAGCTGTTTTTT; CDR3 protein: CASSRERTGELFF